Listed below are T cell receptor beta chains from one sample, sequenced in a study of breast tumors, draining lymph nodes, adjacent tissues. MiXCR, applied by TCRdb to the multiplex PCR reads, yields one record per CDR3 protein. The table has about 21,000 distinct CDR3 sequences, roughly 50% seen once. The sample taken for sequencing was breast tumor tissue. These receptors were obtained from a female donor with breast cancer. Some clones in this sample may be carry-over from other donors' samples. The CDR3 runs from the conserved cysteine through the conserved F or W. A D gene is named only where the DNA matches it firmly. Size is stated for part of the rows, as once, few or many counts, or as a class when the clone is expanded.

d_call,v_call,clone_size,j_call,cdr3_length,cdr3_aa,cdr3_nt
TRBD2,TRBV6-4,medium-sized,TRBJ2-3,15,CASSGVAGHTDTQYF,TGTGCCAGCAGTGGGGTAGCGGGACACACAGATACGCAGTATTTT
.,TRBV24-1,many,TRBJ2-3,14,CATSDLSGWDTQYF,TGTGCCACCAGTGATTTAAGTGGGTGGGATACGCAGTATTTT
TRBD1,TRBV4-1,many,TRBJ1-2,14,CASSETGGKDGYTF,TGCGCCAGCAGTGAGACAGGGGGTAAAGATGGCTACACCTTC
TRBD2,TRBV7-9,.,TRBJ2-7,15,CASRQASGISYEQYF,TGTGCCAGCCGCCAAGCGAGCGGGATTTCCTACGAGCAGTACTTC
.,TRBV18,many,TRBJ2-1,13,CASSRGQYNEQFF,TGTGCCAGCTCACGCGGACAGTACAATGAGCAGTTCTTC
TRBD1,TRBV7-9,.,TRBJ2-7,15,CASSLGQGGRDGQYF,TGTGCCAGCAGCTTAGGACAGGGGGGGAGGGACGGGCAGTACTTC
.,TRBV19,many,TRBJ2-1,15,CASSIASGVLDEQFF,TGTGCCAGTAGTATAGCGTCGGGAGTATTGGATGAGCAGTTCTTC
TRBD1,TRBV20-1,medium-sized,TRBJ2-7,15,CSAPGQGLGTYEQYF,TGCAGTGCTCCGGGACAGGGGTTGGGGACCTACGAGCAGTACTTC
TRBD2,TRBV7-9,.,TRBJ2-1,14,CASSYGTSKNEQFF,TGTGCCAGCAGCTACGGGACTAGTAAAAATGAGCAGTTCTTC
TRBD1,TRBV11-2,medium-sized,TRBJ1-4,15,CASSLGDRDFEKLFF,TGTGCCAGCAGCTTAGGCGACAGGGATTTTGAAAAACTGTTTTTT
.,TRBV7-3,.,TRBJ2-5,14,CASSLRDFAETQYF,TGTGCCAGCAGCTTACGGGACTTCGCAGAGACCCAGTACTTC
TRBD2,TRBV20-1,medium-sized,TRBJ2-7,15,CSAKATSGSPSEQYF,TGCAGTGCTAAAGCAACAAGCGGGAGTCCGAGCGAGCAGTACTTC
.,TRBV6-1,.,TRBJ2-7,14,CASSAPGGGGEQYF,TGTGCCAGCAGTGCGCCCGGAGGGGGAGGCGAGCAGTACTTC
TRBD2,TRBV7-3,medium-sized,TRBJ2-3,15,CASSFLAGGTDTQYF,TGTGCCAGCAGCTTCTTAGCGGGCGGCACAGATACGCAGTATTTT
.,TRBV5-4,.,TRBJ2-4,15,CAGSLKRVGKSIQYF,TGTGCCGGCAGCTTGAAGCGCGTAGGCAAAAGCATTCAGTACTTC
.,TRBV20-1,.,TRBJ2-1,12,CSASGLYNEQFF,TGCAGTGCTTCGGGACTTTACAATGAGCAGTTCTTC
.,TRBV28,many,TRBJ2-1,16,CASSTPGGGGYNEQFF,TGTGCCAGCAGTACCCCTGGCGGAGGGGGGTACAATGAGCAGTTCTTC
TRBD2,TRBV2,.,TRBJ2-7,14,CASRVSGGPYEQYF,TGTGCCAGCAGAGTCTCGGGAGGGCCGTACGAGCAGTACTTC
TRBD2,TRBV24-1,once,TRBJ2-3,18,CATSDSLPGLARADTQYF,TGTGCCACCAGTGACTCCCTACCGGGACTAGCAAGGGCAGATACGCAGTATTTT
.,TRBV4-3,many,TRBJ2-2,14,CASSEGLAAGELFF,TGCGCCAGCAGCGAGGGTTTAGCGGCCGGGGAGCTGTTTTTT
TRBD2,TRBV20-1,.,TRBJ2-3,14,CSARLAGGQDTQYF,TGCAGTGCTAGACTAGCGGGAGGGCAAGATACGCAGTATTTT
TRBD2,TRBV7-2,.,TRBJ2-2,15,CASSQASGISGELFF,TGTGCCAGCAGCCAAGCTAGCGGGATTAGCGGGGAGCTGTTTTTT
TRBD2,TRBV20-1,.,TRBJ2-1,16,CSASQTSGSRNNEQFF,TGCAGTGCTAGTCAGACTAGCGGGAGTCGAAACAATGAGCAGTTCTTC
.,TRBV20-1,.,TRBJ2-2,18,CSARAYWGHSSNTGELFF,TGCAGTGCTAGAGCCTACTGGGGACACAGCTCGAACACCGGGGAGCTGTTTTTT
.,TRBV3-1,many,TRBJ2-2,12,CANRDNTGELFF,TGTGCCAACCGGGACAACACCGGGGAGCTGTTTTTT
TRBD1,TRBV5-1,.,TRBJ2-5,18,CASSLHGQGASLQETRYF,TGCGCCAGCAGCTTGCATGGACAGGGGGCCTCCCTCCAAGAGACCCGGTACTTC
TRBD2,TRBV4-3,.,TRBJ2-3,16,CASSQDLGRASDTQYF,TGCGCCAGCAGCCAAGACTTAGGGAGGGCCTCAGATACGCAGTATTTT
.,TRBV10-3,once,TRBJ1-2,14,CAISERTDIYGYTF,TGTGCCATCAGTGAACGAACAGACATCTATGGCTACACCTTC
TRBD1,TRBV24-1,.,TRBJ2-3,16,CATSVLRDRDTDTQYF,TGTGCCACCAGTGTCCTCCGGGACAGGGACACAGATACGCAGTATTTT
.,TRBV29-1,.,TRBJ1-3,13,CSARGTGVNTIYF,TGCAGCGCCCGCGGAACCGGGGTTAACACCATATATTTT
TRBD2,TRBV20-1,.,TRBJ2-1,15,CSARAGTSAYNEQFF,TGCAGTGCTAGAGCCGGGACTAGCGCCTACAATGAGCAGTTCTTC
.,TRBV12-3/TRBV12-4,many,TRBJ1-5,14,CASSFGGVSQPQHF,TGTGCCAGCAGTTTTGGGGGGGTTTCGCAGCCCCAGCATTTT
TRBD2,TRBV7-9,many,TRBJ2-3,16,CASSRAGTSYTDTQYF,TGTGCCAGCAGCCGCGCGGGGACTAGCTATACAGATACGCAGTATTTT
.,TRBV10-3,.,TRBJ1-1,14,CAIAIAGKNTEAFF,TGTGCCATCGCTATAGCAGGGAAAAACACTGAAGCTTTCTTT
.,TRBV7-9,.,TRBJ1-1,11,CASSPEGGAFF,TGTGCCAGCAGCCCCGAGGGGGGGGCTTTCTTT
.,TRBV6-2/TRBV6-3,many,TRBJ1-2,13,CASSYSERNGYTF,TGTGCCAGCAGTTACTCGGAGCGCAATGGCTACACCTTC